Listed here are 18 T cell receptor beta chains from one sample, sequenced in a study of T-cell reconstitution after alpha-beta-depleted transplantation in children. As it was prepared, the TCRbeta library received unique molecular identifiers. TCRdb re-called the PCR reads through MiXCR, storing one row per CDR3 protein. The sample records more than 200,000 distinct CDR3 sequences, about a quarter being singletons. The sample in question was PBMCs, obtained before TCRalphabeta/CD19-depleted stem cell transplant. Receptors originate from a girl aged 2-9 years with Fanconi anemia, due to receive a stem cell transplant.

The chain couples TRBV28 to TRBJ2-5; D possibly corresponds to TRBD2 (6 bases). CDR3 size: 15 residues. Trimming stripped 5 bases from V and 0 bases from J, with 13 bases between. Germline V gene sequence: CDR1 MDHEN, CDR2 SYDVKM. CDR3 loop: CASSPPLAYQETQYF. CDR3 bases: TGTGCCAGCAGTCCTCCACTAGCCTACCAAGAGACCCAGTACTTC. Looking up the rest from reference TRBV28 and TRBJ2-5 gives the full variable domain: DVKVTQSSRYLVKRTGEKVFLECVQDMDHENMFWYRQDPGLGLRLIYFSYDVKMKEKGDIPEGYSVSREKKERFSLILESASTNQTSMYLCASSPPLAYQETQYFGPGTRLLVL.

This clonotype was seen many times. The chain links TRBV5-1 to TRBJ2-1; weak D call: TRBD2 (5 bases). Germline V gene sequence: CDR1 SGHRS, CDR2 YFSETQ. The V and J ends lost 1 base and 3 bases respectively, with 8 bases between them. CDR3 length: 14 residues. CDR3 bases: TGCGCCAGCAGCTTGCTCCGGGACTACAATGAGCAGTTCTTC. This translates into CASSLLRDYNEQFF.

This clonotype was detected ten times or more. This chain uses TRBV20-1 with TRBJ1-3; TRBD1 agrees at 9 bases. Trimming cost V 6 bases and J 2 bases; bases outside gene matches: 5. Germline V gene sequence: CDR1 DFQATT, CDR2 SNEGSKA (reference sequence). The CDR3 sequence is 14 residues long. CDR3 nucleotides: TGCAGTGCCAGTTGGACAGGGGCTGGAAACACCATATATTTT. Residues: CSASWTGAGNTIYF.

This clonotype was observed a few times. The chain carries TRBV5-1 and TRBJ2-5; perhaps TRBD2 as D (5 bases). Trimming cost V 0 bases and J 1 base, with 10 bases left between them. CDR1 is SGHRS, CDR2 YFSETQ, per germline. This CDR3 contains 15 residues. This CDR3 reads CASSLVAGSQETQYF. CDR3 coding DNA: TGCGCCAGCAGCTTGGTCGCGGGTTCCCAAGAGACCCAGTACTTC.

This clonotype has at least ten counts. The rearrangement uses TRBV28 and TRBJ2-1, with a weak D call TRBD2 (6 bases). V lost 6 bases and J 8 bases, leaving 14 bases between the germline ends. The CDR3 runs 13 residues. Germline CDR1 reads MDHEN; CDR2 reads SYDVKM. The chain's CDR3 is CASSQDGGDEQFF. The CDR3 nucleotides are TGTGCCAGCAGCCAAGACGGGGGTGATGAGCAGTTCTTC.

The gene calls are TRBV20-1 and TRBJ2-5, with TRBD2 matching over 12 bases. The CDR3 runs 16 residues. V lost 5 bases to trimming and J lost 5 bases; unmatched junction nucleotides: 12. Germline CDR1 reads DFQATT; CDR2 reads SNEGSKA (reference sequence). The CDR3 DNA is TGCAGTGCTCCCCCGACTAGCGGGAGATCGGTGGAGACCCAGTACTTC. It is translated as CSAPPTSGRSVETQYF.

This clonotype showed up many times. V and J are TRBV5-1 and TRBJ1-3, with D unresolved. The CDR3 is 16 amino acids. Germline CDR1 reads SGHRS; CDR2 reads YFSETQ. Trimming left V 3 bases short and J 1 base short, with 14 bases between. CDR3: CASSWQGGRSGNTIYF. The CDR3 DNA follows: TGCGCCAGCAGCTGGCAAGGAGGAAGGTCTGGAAACACCATATATTTT.

CDR3 DNA sequence: TGTGCCAGCTCACTTAAGGGGATCACAGATACGCAGTATTTT. This encodes CASSLKGITDTQYF. V and J are TRBV18 and TRBJ2-3; D possibly corresponds to TRBD1 (5 bases). This CDR3 is 14 amino acids long. Trimming cost V 4 bases and J 2 bases, with 10 bases left between them. Looked up from germline, CDR1 is KGHSH and CDR2 is LQKENI.

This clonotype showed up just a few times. The CDR3 DNA reads TGCGCCAGCAGCTTGTACCTTACTGGGGCCAACGTCCTGACTTTC. This gives the protein CASSLYLTGANVLTF. The chain employs TRBV5-1 and TRBJ2-6; D gene ambiguous. The CDR3 has 15 residues. CDR1 and CDR2 (germline): SGHRS, YFSETQ. V lost 1 base to trimming and J lost 2 bases, with 7 bases between them.

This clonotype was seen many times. In DNA, the CDR3 is TGTGCCAGCAGCCACAGCGGGGGGCCGGGCACAGATACGCAGTATTTT. Amino acid sequence: CASSHSGGPGTDTQYF. V usage is TRBV7-9 and J usage is TRBJ2-3; TRBD2 matches 9 bases. The CDR3 has 16 amino acids. With V trimmed by 5 bases and J by 1 base, 7 bases remained unmatched. CDR1 is SEHNR and CDR2 is FQNEAQ in the germline V gene (reference sequence).

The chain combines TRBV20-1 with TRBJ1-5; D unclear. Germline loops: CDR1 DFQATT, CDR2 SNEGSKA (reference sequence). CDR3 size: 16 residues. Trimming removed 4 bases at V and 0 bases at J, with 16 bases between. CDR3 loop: CSATDPFPNSNQPQHF. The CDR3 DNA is TGCAGTGCTACAGATCCCTTCCCTAATAGCAATCAGCCCCAGCATTTT.

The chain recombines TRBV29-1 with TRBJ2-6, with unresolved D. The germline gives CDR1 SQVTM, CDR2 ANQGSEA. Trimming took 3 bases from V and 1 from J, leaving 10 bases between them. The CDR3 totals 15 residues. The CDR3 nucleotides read TGCAGCGTTGACCGGTTCCCATCTGGGGCCAACGTCCTGACTTTC. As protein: CSVDRFPSGANVLTF.

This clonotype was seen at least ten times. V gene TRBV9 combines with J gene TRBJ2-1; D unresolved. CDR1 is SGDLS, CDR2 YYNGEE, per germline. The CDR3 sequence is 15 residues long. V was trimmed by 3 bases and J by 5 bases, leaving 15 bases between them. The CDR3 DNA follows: TGTGCCAGCAGCGAGTCCCCTTTTTGGAACAATGAGCAGTTCTTC. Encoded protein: CASSESPFWNNEQFF.

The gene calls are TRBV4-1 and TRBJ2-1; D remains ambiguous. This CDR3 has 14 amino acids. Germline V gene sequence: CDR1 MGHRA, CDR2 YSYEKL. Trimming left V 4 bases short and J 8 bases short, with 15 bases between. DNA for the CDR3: TGCGCCAGCAGCCTAGTCGACATTCCGGATGAGCAGTTCTTC. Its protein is CASSLVDIPDEQFF.

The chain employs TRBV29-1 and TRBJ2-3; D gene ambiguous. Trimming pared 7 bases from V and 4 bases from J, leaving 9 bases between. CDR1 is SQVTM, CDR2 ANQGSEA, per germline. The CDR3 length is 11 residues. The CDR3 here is CSGRAPDTQYF. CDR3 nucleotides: TGCAGCGGAAGAGCGCCAGATACGCAGTATTTT.

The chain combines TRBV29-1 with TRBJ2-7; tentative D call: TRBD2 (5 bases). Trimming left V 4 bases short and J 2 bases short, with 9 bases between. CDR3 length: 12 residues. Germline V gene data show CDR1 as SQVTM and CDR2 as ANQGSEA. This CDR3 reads CSVGAGAYEQYF. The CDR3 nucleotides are TGCAGCGTTGGGGCGGGTGCCTACGAGCAGTACTTC.

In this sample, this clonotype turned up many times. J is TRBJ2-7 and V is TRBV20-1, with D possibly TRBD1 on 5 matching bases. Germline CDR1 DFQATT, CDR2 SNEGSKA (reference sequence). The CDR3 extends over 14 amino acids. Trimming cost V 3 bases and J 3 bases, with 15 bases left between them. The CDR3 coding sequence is TGCAGTGCTAGGGGTCAGGGAAACCTCTACGAGCAGTACTTC. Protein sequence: CSARGQGNLYEQYF.

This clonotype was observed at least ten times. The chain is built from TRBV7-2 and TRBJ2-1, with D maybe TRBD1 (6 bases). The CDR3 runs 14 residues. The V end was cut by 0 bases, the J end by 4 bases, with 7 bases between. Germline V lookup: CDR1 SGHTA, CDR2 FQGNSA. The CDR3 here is CASSLADSYNEQFF. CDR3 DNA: TGTGCCAGCAGCTTAGCGGACAGTTACAATGAGCAGTTCTTC.